What follows are 2 T cell receptor beta chains derived from one specimen sequenced in a study of blood T cell repertoires in COVID-19. The assay was immunoSEQ multiplex PCR, and TCRdb's table has in-frame clones only and misses some. The table records about 240,000 clones, about 85% of them present only once. The specimen sequenced was peripheral blood. The receptors shown here come from a man aged 60 to 75 who had recovered from COVID-19.

The J gene is TRBJ1-5, the V gene TRBV19, with a weak D call TRBD1 (5 bases). CDR3 length: 14 amino acids. The germline CDR1 and CDR2 sequences are LNHDA and SQIVND (reference sequence). V dropped 5 bases and J dropped 4 bases, with 12 bases sitting between them. CDR3 nucleotide sequence: TGTGCCAGTAGTCGCCAGGGCGAGAATCAGCCCCAGCATTTT. This translates into CASSRQGENQPQHF.

This clone was seen once. The V and J genes are TRBV9 and TRBJ2-2; TRBD1 matches 7 bases. The germline V gene encodes CDR1 SGDLS and CDR2 YYNGEE. The trim removed 3 bases at V and 4 bases at J, leaving 6 bases unmatched. CDR3 length: 15 residues. The DNA for the CDR3 is TGTGCCAGCAGCGCAACCGGGACAGTCACCGGGGAGCTGTTTTTT. Amino acids: CASSATGTVTGELFF.